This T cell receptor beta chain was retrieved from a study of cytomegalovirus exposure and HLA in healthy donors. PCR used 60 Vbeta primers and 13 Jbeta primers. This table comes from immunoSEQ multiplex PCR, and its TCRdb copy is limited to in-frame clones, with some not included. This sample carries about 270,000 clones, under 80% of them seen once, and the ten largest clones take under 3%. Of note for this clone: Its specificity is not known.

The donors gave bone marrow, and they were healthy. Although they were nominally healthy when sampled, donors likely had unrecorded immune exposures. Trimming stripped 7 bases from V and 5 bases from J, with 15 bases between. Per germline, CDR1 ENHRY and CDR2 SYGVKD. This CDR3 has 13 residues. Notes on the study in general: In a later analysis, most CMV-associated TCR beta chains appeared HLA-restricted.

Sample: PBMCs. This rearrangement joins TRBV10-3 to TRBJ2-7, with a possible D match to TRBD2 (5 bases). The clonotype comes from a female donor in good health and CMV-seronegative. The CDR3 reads CAIMAGDLDEQYF. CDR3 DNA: TGTGCCATCATGGCGGGTGACTTGGACGAGCAGTACTTC.